This record concerns one TCR beta chain sequence. Its matching antigen is unknown. Clones were read by immunoSEQ multiplex PCR, and TCRdb kept only the in-frame ones, dropping some. The data hold around 120,000 clones, with approximately 94% observed a single time. This record comes from a study of siplizumab effects on memory and regulatory T cells. V gave up 6 bases and J gave up 1 base, with 16 bases separating them. Germline values: CDR1 SNHLY, CDR2 FYNNEI. The CDR3 is made up of 15 amino acids. Broader study findings: Naive T cells appeared more diverse than memory cells and seemed to be major alloresponse contributors. It was not possible to assign a naive or memory phenotype to roughly 75-97% of proliferating CD4+ or CD8+ clones.

The rearrangement links TRBV2 to TRBJ2-7; D may be TRBD2 (6 bases). The source material was non-Treg CD4+ T cells sorted from blood. The sequence derives from a human donor in good health. The CDR3 DNA reads as TGTGCCAGCAGCGGGGGTCCGACAGCATCCTACGAGCAGTACTTC. This translates into CASSGGPTASYEQYF.